Reported below is one T cell receptor beta chain. What it recognizes is unknown. Clones were sequenced by immunoSEQ multiplex PCR, and TCRdb holds only the in-frame ones, with some missing. The table has some 78,000 clones, around 87% seen once. People who had autoimmune disease history or systemic immunosuppression were excluded. This sample stems from a study of OX40 agonist ivuxolimab in advanced cancers. V dropped 0 bases and J dropped 4; count of bases not matched to a gene: 8. This CDR3 comprises 16 residues. In germline, CDR1 is MRHNA, CDR2 SNTAGT. Findings and caveats of the study: Normalized T-cell clonal expansion was also low in a subset of nonresponders. CD8+ T cells were the subset that, on average, had more expanded clones than CD4+.

This TCR derives from an adult with an advanced solid tumor such as melanoma, head and neck, liver or kidney cancer. The starting material was CD4+ or CD8+ T cells sorted from blood, obtained in a trial of the OX40 agonist ivuxolimab. The genes are TRBV6-4 and TRBJ2-7; the match to TRBD2 covers 8 bases. CDR3 coding DNA: TGTGCCAGCAGTGACTCGGGGCTAGCGGGTAAGTACGAGCAGTACTTC. Its translation is CASSDSGLAGKYEQYF.